Listed below are T cell receptor beta chains from one sample, sequenced in a study of blood T cell repertoires in COVID-19. TCRdb keeps only in-frame clones here, not all; method: immunoSEQ multiplex PCR. The sample yields 250,000 to 350,000 clones, about nine tenths seen once. Sequencing was performed on peripheral blood. The receptors derive from a woman between 25 and 40 years old with active or convalescent COVID-19. CDR3s include the opening cysteine and the closing phenylalanine or tryptophan. Each record gives: CDR3 protein, CDR3 DNA, J gene, CDR3 length, clone size, V gene, D gene. A D gene is named only where the DNA matches it firmly. Rows may omit the clone size; those that give it use once, few, many or a size class.

cdr3_aa: CASSPPGTGDGYTF; cdr3_nt: TGTGCCAGCAGCCCACCCGGGACAGGGGATGGCTACACCTTC; j_call: TRBJ1-2; cdr3_length: 14; clone_size: NA; v_call: TRBV9; d_call: TRBD1
cdr3_aa: CASSLVGTGGATGELFF; cdr3_nt: TGTGCCAGCAGCTTAGTAGGGACAGGGGGCGCAACCGGGGAGCTGTTTTTT; j_call: TRBJ2-2; cdr3_length: 17; clone_size: NA; v_call: TRBV5-8; d_call: TRBD1
cdr3_aa: CASSPVGTHQETQYF; cdr3_nt: TGTGCTAGCAGCCCCGTTGGGACTCACCAAGAGACCCAGTACTTC; j_call: TRBJ2-5; cdr3_length: 15; clone_size: once; v_call: TRBV7-7; d_call: NA
cdr3_aa: CASSLVGTENTEAFF; cdr3_nt: TGCGCCAGCAGCTTGGTTGGGACAGAGAACACTGAAGCTTTCTTT; j_call: TRBJ1-1; cdr3_length: 15; clone_size: NA; v_call: TRBV5-1; d_call: TRBD1
cdr3_aa: CASSGGTDTQYF; cdr3_nt: TGTGCCAGCAGCGGGGGCACAGATACGCAGTATTTT; j_call: TRBJ2-3; cdr3_length: 12; clone_size: NA; v_call: TRBV6-5; d_call: NA
cdr3_aa: CASSIPGHRYEQYF; cdr3_nt: TGTGCCAGCAGCATACCGGGACACCGCTACGAGCAGTACTTC; j_call: TRBJ2-7; cdr3_length: 14; clone_size: NA; v_call: TRBV11-1; d_call: NA
cdr3_aa: CASSPPGGGYTF; cdr3_nt: TGTGCCAGCAGTCCACCCGGGGGAGGCTACACCTTC; j_call: TRBJ1-2; cdr3_length: 12; clone_size: NA; v_call: TRBV6-1; d_call: NA
cdr3_aa: CASSFTGDYGYTF; cdr3_nt: TGTGCCAGCAGTTTCACAGGGGACTATGGCTACACCTTC; j_call: TRBJ1-2; cdr3_length: 13; clone_size: NA; v_call: TRBV6-5; d_call: TRBD1
cdr3_aa: CASSYWTSGRETQYF; cdr3_nt: TGTGCCAGCAGCTACTGGACTAGCGGAAGGGAGACCCAGTACTTC; j_call: TRBJ2-5; cdr3_length: 15; clone_size: NA; v_call: TRBV6-5; d_call: TRBD2
cdr3_aa: CSVHSGGAGTQYF; cdr3_nt: TGCAGCGTTCATAGCGGGGGGGCGGGGACCCAGTACTTC; j_call: TRBJ2-5; cdr3_length: 13; clone_size: NA; v_call: TRBV29-1; d_call: TRBD2
cdr3_aa: CASSYTGNTEAFF; cdr3_nt: TGTGCCAGCAGTTATACAGGGAACACTGAAGCTTTCTTT; j_call: TRBJ1-1; cdr3_length: 13; clone_size: NA; v_call: TRBV3-1/TRBV3-2; d_call: NA
cdr3_aa: CASSLLGSSYNSPLHF; cdr3_nt: TGTGCCAGCTCCCTCCTGGGGAGCTCCTATAATTCACCCCTCCACTTT; j_call: TRBJ1-6; cdr3_length: 16; clone_size: NA; v_call: TRBV18; d_call: NA
cdr3_aa: CASSLNRGQFYNEQFF; cdr3_nt: TGTGCCAGCAGCCTTAATAGGGGACAGTTCTACAATGAGCAGTTCTTC; j_call: TRBJ2-1; cdr3_length: 16; clone_size: NA; v_call: TRBV3-1/TRBV3-2; d_call: TRBD1
cdr3_aa: CASSAGTGGPRPLHF; cdr3_nt: TGTGCCAGCAGTGCCGGGACAGGGGGCCCCCGACCCCTCCACTTT; j_call: TRBJ1-6; cdr3_length: 15; clone_size: NA; v_call: TRBV27; d_call: TRBD1
cdr3_aa: CASSDQGTGELFF; cdr3_nt: TGTGCCAGCAGCGACCAGGGGACCGGGGAGCTGTTTTTT; j_call: TRBJ2-2; cdr3_length: 13; clone_size: few; v_call: TRBV7-3; d_call: NA
cdr3_aa: CASSLRDRYGYTF; cdr3_nt: TGTGCCAGTAGTCTCCGGGACAGGTATGGCTACACCTTC; j_call: TRBJ1-2; cdr3_length: 13; clone_size: NA; v_call: TRBV19; d_call: TRBD1
cdr3_aa: CATGGRHQETQYF; cdr3_nt: TGTGCTACCGGGGGACGGCACCAAGAGACCCAGTACTTC; j_call: TRBJ2-5; cdr3_length: 13; clone_size: NA; v_call: TRBV19; d_call: NA
cdr3_aa: CASSLGGTAQETQYF; cdr3_nt: TGTGCCAGCAGCTTAGGGGGGACAGCTCAAGAGACCCAGTACTTC; j_call: TRBJ2-5; cdr3_length: 15; clone_size: once; v_call: TRBV7-9; d_call: TRBD1
cdr3_aa: CASSIDGAGVYGYTF; cdr3_nt: TGTGCCAGTAGTATAGATGGCGCAGGGGTCTATGGCTACACCTTC; j_call: TRBJ1-2; cdr3_length: 15; clone_size: NA; v_call: TRBV19; d_call: NA
cdr3_aa: CASSRQGRNEQFF; cdr3_nt: TGTGCCAGCAGCCGACAGGGCCGGAATGAGCAGTTCTTC; j_call: TRBJ2-1; cdr3_length: 13; clone_size: once; v_call: TRBV19; d_call: TRBD1